This record covers a single T cell receptor beta chain. The specificity of this receptor is unknown. At one boundary the junction diverges from the germline segment, which might be a read error. The data belong to a study of T cells after yellow fever vaccination (dated by TCRdb to the late 2010s). With regard to the full study: Libraries from fractions with low cell numbers were prepared with the SMART-Seq v4 Ultra Low Input RNA kit. Bulk TCR alpha and beta repertoires were sequenced longitudinally to track T-cell clones before and after primary and booster YFV17D yellow fever vaccination. The cohort comprised two healthy male donors, one aged 18 to 30 and one aged 30 to 40 years. Blood samples were taken at several timepoints before and after primary and secondary immunization, and bulk PBMC replicates and cell subsets were isolated. General findings and caveats noted by the study authors: The secondary T-cell response was weaker than the primary response but faster, peaking on day 5 instead of day 15. After the booster, most of the clones that had expanded following primary vaccination were detected again (almost 98% of CD4 and 80% to 90% of CD8), which suggests that memory was broadly maintained. A small fraction of clonotypes appeared in both the CD4 and CD8 compartments, likely as a result of convergent recombination. The study included only a couple of donors, which limits how far the findings can be generalized. Computational filtering was required because FACS-sorted repertoires could contain abundant contaminating clonotypes from the bulk population.

The CDR3 numbers 14 residues from cysteine through phenylalanine. The retained sequence is limited to the CDR3, 42 bases, with the frame set at the first base. CDR1 SGHVS and CDR2 FNYEAQ were looked up in the germline V gene. The intended sense of this specimen's treatment or condition label: live attenuated yellow fever vaccine strain. At each blood-draw timepoint, two biological replicates of bulk PBMCs were obtained. PBMCs were isolated from peripheral blood using a standard Ficoll-Paque protocol. TriZol was used to extract RNA from bulk PBMCs, CD4 and CD8 fractions, and dextramer-positive and dextramer-negative fractions. Synthesis of TCR cDNA relied on 5'RACE template switching, a step that introduced a universal primer site along with unique molecular identifiers. Priming of cDNA synthesis was performed from both the TCR alpha and TCR beta constant segments. Libraries were amplified in two PCR steps, with sample barcodes and sequencing adapters added in the second step. Libraries were sequenced on Illumina HiSeq 2500 (2x100 bp) or NovaSeq (2x150 bp). Per the source publication's procedure: Reads were demultiplexed and collapsed into UMI consensus sequences with MIGEC, and V(D)J alignment was performed with MiXCR. Using edgeR on replicate PBMC samples, clonotypes were called vaccine-responding if FDR was below 0.01 and the log2 fold change was above 5 up to day 15. Each bulk clonotype received a CD4 or CD8 identity based on whether the sequenced CD4 or CD8 repertoire contained that clonotype at higher abundance. TCRdb cleaned the public reads at Q25 with fastp, built clones with MiXCR and kept in-frame beta chains. Each entry is one CDR3 protein sequence, shown with its most common DNA and genes. The V and J calls reflect TCRdb's pipeline rather than the authors' work. The sample table shows 610,000 or so distinct CDR3 sequences, and over 9% are seen once. The top ten clonotypes cover approximately 15% of the sample.

The rearranged chain carries TRBV7-6 and TRBJ2-3; TRBD2 fits 9 bases in the junction. This sequence was found in a man younger than 40 who received the YFV17D yellow fever vaccine. This material consisted of PBMCs, taken on the day of the yellow fever booster vaccination. The encoded CDR3 is CACSLYSGRDTQYF. The DNA sequence reads TGTGCCTGCAGCTTATATAGCGGGAGAGATACGCAGTATTTT. Here the CDR3 is joined to the reference TRBV7-6 and TRBJ2-3 genes, and the full variable domain is: GAGVSQSPRYKVTKRGQDVALRCDPISGHVSLYWYRQALGQGPEFLTYFNYEAQQDKSGLPNDRFSAERPEGSISTLTIQRTEQRDSAMYRCACSLYSGRDTQYFGPGTRLTVL.